A selection of T cell receptor beta chains follows, all from one sample in a study of response to subunit inactivated influenza vaccine. Each CDR3 protein gets one entry after TCRdb re-called the RT-PCR reads with MiXCR. The data hold under 550,000 distinct CDR3 sequences, with approximately 7.6% observed a single time. Sequences were derived from PBMCs from blood, sampled around 25 months after vaccination. These receptors were collected from a man in his fifties or sixties who received an inactivated influenza vaccine. Each CDR3 is given with its conserved first and last residue. The D gene is left open where the match is weak. Clone size, where shown, is once, few, many, or a class for clones that have expanded.

TRBD2,TRBV20-1,NA,TRBJ2-7,TGCAGTGCCCAGCTAGCGGGAGGCAGCGACGAGCAGTACTTC,CSAQLAGGSDEQYF
TRBD1,TRBV20-1,NA,TRBJ2-7,TGCAGTGCTAGAGACTGGACAGGGGGAGCCTACGAGCAGTACTTC,CSARDWTGGAYEQYF
NA,TRBV7-9,few,TRBJ1-5,TGTGCCAGCGGCCACAGTAATCAGCCCCAGCATTTT,CASGHSNQPQHF
NA,TRBV20-1,NA,TRBJ2-7,TGCAGTGCCACCGGACTTTACGAGCAGTACTTC,CSATGLYEQYF
NA,TRBV29-1,NA,TRBJ2-5,TGCAGCGTTGATTTGGTGGACCAAGAGACCCAGTACTTC,CSVDLVDQETQYF
TRBD1,TRBV20-1,few,TRBJ2-1,TGCAGTGCTGGGGACAGGGGAGGCAATGAGCAGTTCTTC,CSAGDRGGNEQFF
NA,TRBV3-1,few,TRBJ2-2,TGTGCCAGCAGTCGCACACAGGGCGGTGCCGGGGAGCTGTTTTTT,CASSRTQGGAGELFF
NA,TRBV10-3,few,TRBJ2-7,TGTGCCATCAGTGAGTCACAGGAGCAGTACTTC,CAISESQEQYF
NA,TRBV4-1,NA,TRBJ2-4,TGCGCCAGCAGCCAAGTGGAGAGAGCCAAAAACATTCAGTACTTC,CASSQVERAKNIQYF
TRBD1,TRBV5-1,many,TRBJ1-2,TGCGCCAGCAGCTTGTTCCAACAGGGGGTAGATGGCTACACCTTC,CASSLFQQGVDGYTF
TRBD1,TRBV4-3,NA,TRBJ2-4,TGCGCCAGCAGCCCGATGACAGGGGACCTCGACATTCAGTACTTC,CASSPMTGDLDIQYF
TRBD2,TRBV20-1,few,TRBJ2-3,TGCAGTGCTAGAACACTAGCGGGAGATACAGATACGCAGTATTTT,CSARTLAGDTDTQYF
TRBD2,TRBV28,many,TRBJ2-7,TGTGCCAGCAGTCACCATCTCGACGGGGGGTATGAGCAGTACTTC,CASSHHLDGGYEQYF
NA,TRBV7-9,few,TRBJ2-7,TGTGCCAGCAGCATCTACCCTAGGGCCCGGGCACGAGAGCAGTACTTC,CASSIYPRARAREQYF
TRBD2,TRBV20-1,many,TRBJ2-1,TGCAGTGCCACCGGGACTAGCTCCTACAATGAGCAGTTCTTC,CSATGTSSYNEQFF
TRBD1,TRBV12-3/TRBV12-4,many,TRBJ1-5,TGTGCCAGCAGCCGGGACAGGGCCCGAGGTCAGCCCCAGCATTTT,CASSRDRARGQPQHF
NA,TRBV21-1,few,TRBJ2-1,TGTGCCAGCAGCAACACTAGCGGAAGCTCCTACAATGAGCAGTTCTTC,CASSNTSGSSYNEQFF
NA,TRBV4-2,many,TRBJ2-7,TGTGCCAGCAGCCAAGAATGGGGGCTCTGGTACGAGCAGTACTTC,CASSQEWGLWYEQYF
TRBD1,TRBV25-1,many,TRBJ1-2,TGTGCCAGCAGTAGGGACAGATTCTATGGCTACACCTTC,CASSRDRFYGYTF
NA,TRBV7-2,many,TRBJ2-2,TGTGCCAGCAGCTCTCGGCACACCGGGGAGCTGTTTTTT,CASSSRHTGELFF
TRBD1,TRBV10-2,many,TRBJ2-4,TGCGCCAGCAGCCTAGGGGACAGCGCCAAAAACATTCAGTACTTC,CASSLGDSAKNIQYF
NA,TRBV19,NA,TRBJ2-7,TGTGCCAGTAGTATTTTGGGCGAGCAGTACTTC,CASSILGEQYF
NA,TRBV7-9,NA,TRBJ1-3,TGTGCCAGCAGCGCCGGACAGTCTTTCTCTGGAAACACCATATATTTT,CASSAGQSFSGNTIYF
NA,TRBV20-1,few,TRBJ1-4,TGCAGTGCCCAGAGTGGGAAACTGTTTTTT,CSAQSGKLFF
TRBD2,TRBV6-2/TRBV6-3,NA,TRBJ2-7,TGTGCCAGCAGTAACTGGGGACTAGCGGGACTTCTCTCCTACGAGCAGTACTTC,CASSNWGLAGLLSYEQYF
NA,TRBV20-1,NA,TRBJ2-5,TGCAGTGCTAGGGGCGGGATCGGGAGCCCCCAAGAGACCCAGTACTTC,CSARGGIGSPQETQYF
NA,TRBV7-8,many,TRBJ2-6,TGTGCCAGCAGCTTAGGGCTAGCGTACGGGGCCAACGTCCTGACTTTC,CASSLGLAYGANVLTF
NA,TRBV5-1,many,TRBJ1-1,TGCGCCAGCAGCTCCCTTCCAAAGAACACTGAAGCTTTCTTT,CASSSLPKNTEAFF
TRBD2,TRBV3-1,few,TRBJ2-5,TGTGCCAGCAGCCAAGCCGCCGGGGGGCAAGAGACCCAGTACTTC,CASSQAAGGQETQYF
TRBD1,TRBV20-1,few,TRBJ2-2,TGCAGTTCATACAGGGGCAACACCGGGGAGCTGTTTTTT,CSSYRGNTGELFF
NA,TRBV9,NA,TRBJ1-5,TGTGCCAGCAGCGGGGGTACAGGGACGGAGCCCCAGCATTTT,CASSGGTGTEPQHF
TRBD1,TRBV20-1,NA,TRBJ1-1,TGCAGTGCTAGAACCGGGACAGGGGGCACTGAAGCTTTCTTT,CSARTGTGGTEAFF
TRBD2,TRBV6-1,NA,TRBJ2-1,TGTGCCAGCAGTCAGACTAGCTGGGGTTTCAATGAGCAGTTCTTC,CASSQTSWGFNEQFF
TRBD1,TRBV6-1,many,TRBJ2-2,TGTGCCAGCAGCCAGAGGACAGGTTCCACCGGGGAGCTGTTTTTT,CASSQRTGSTGELFF
NA,TRBV20-1,NA,TRBJ2-7,TGCAGTGCTAGAGAAACGGGGTCACTTAGCAACGAGCAGTACTTC,CSARETGSLSNEQYF
NA,TRBV12-3/TRBV12-4,many,TRBJ2-1,TGTGCCAGCAGTTTAATGGAGTCTAGAGAGCAGTTCTTC,CASSLMESREQFF
NA,TRBV19,NA,TRBJ1-5,TGTGCCAGTAGAGACAGTTCGTTTAGCAATCAGCCCCAGCATTTT,CASRDSSFSNQPQHF
TRBD2,TRBV19,NA,TRBJ2-1,TGTGCCAGTAGCAAGACTAGCACCTACAATGAGCAGTTCTTC,CASSKTSTYNEQFF
NA,TRBV10-3,few,TRBJ2-7,TGTGCCATCAGTGCGGGAGCGGACTACGAGCAGTACTTC,CAISAGADYEQYF
NA,TRBV4-3,NA,TRBJ1-4,TGCGCCAGCAGCCAGGAACAGAGGCCTAATGAAAAACTGTTTTTT,CASSQEQRPNEKLFF
TRBD2,TRBV27,many,TRBJ2-7,TGTGCCAGCAGCCGAGGGACTAGCGGGAACGAGCAGTACTTC,CASSRGTSGNEQYF